This T cell receptor beta chain emerged from a study of type 1 and type 2 diabetes patients. Across the study: CD4+ or CD8+ T cells were positively selected from PBMCs with microbeads. Study-wide points: Age and gender were not matched between study groups, possibly biasing interpretation.

PCR was run on genomic DNA. The TCR beta CDR3 region was amplified using 30 forward and 13 reverse primers. Using its own MiXCR run on the multiplex PCR reads, TCRdb lists one record per CDR3 protein. The sample consists of a few hundred thousand distinct CDR3 sequences, roughly 50% of them appearing once. Regarding this clonotype: Its target is not known.

Looked up from germline, CDR1 is MDHEN and CDR2 is SYDVKM. The CDR3 covers 12 residues. V was trimmed by 2 bases and J by 3 bases, leaving 5 bases between them. Material for sequencing was peripheral blood mononuclear cells (PBMCs). This receptor was identified in a man aged 18-30 years with type 2 diabetes. The V and J genes are TRBV28 and TRBJ2-7, with D hard to call. The chain's CDR3 is CASSLGDYEQYF. In nucleotides, the CDR3 is TGTGCCAGCAGTTTAGGTGACTACGAGCAGTACTTC.